A single sample gave rise to the 12 T cell receptor beta chains below, sequenced in a study of blood T cell repertoires in COVID-19. The protocol was immunoSEQ multiplex PCR, while the TCRdb copy is restricted to in-frame clones and leaves out a portion. There are roughly 140,000 clones in the sample; 80% to 85% occur only once, and about 7.5% lies in the top ten. Sample: peripheral blood. These receptors were obtained from a human donor in a cohort sampled during active COVID-19.

This chain joins TRBV6-5 and TRBJ1-2; TRBD1 might be the D (6 bases). This CDR3 region has 14 residues. V lost 2 bases and J lost 5, with 12 bases in between. Germline lookup yields CDR1 MNHEY and CDR2 SVGAGI. The CDR3 DNA sequence: TGTGCCAGCAGTTACGAAGGCAGGGGATATGGCTACACCTTC. It translates to CASSYEGRGYGYTF.

This chain links TRBV7-9 with TRBJ1-3, with TRBD1 matching 9 bases. V was pared by 5 bases and J by 1 base, with 9 bases of the junction left unmatched. Looked up from germline, CDR1 is SEHNR and CDR2 is FQNEAQ (reference sequence). This CDR3 spans 17 amino acids. CDR3 DNA: TGTGCCAGCAGCAAGACCGGGACAGGGAGATCTGGAAACACCATATATTTT. This encodes CASSKTGTGRSGNTIYF. The full variable domain, rest sourced from reference TRBV7-9 and TRBJ1-3, is DTGVSQNPRHKITKRGQNVTFRCDPISEHNRLYWYRQTLGQGPEFLTYFQNEAQLEKSRLLSDRFSAERPKGSFSTLEIQRTEQGDSAMYLCASSKTGTGRSGNTIYFGEGSWLTVV.

V usage is TRBV7-9 and J usage is TRBJ2-5, with TRBD2 matching 16 bases. The trim removed 5 bases at V and 0 bases at J, leaving 3 bases unmatched. Germline V CDR1 and CDR2: SEHNR, FQNEAQ (reference sequence). This CDR3 is 17 amino acids long. Written as DNA, the CDR3 is TGTGCCAGCAGCCTGGGACTAGCGGGAGGGGACCAAGAGACCCAGTACTTC. Protein product: CASSLGLAGGDQETQYF.

Here the CDR3 DNA reads TGTGCCAGCAGCTTAGGAGGCCTTTCACGGGGATATAGCAATCAGCCCCAGCATTTT. It codes for CASSLGGLSRGYSNQPQHF. The rearrangement links TRBV7-9 to TRBJ1-5; D is unclear. Trimming shortened V by 1 base and J by 0 bases, and 19 bases separated the two germline ends. This CDR3 contains 19 residues. Germline CDR1 is SEHNR and CDR2 is FQNEAQ (reference sequence). Together with reference TRBV7-9 and TRBJ1-5, the CDR3 gives the full variable domain: DTGVSQNPRHKITKRGQNVTFRCDPISEHNRLYWYRQTLGQGPEFLTYFQNEAQLEKSRLLSDRFSAERPKGSFSTLEIQRTEQGDSAMYLCASSLGGLSRGYSNQPQHFGDGTRLSIL.

Comments on this clone: Other DNA sequences in the same sample also yield this CDR3. The V gene is TRBV13, the J gene TRBJ2-3; 9 bases agree with TRBD2. The junction had 2 bases not matched to a gene; V was cut back by 1 base and J by 0 bases. The CDR3 is made up of 16 amino acids. The germline V gene encodes CDR1 PRHDT and CDR2 FYEKMQ (reference sequence). CDR3 sequence (DNA): TGTGCCAGCAGCTTAGTTGCGGGAGGGAGCACAGATACGCAGTATTTT. Translating it yields CASSLVAGGSTDTQYF.

The V and J genes are TRBV9 and TRBJ2-6; tentatively, D is TRBD1 (6 bases). The CDR3 runs 15 residues. The germline CDR1 and CDR2 sequences are SGDLS and YYNGEE. V lost 4 bases and J 1 base, leaving 9 bases between the germline ends. The CDR3, as DNA: TGTGCCAGCAGCCCAGGGGAATCTGGGGCCAACGTCCTGACTTTC. Amino acid sequence: CASSPGESGANVLTF.

The rearrangement links TRBV9 to TRBJ2-1; TRBD2 agrees at 10 bases. With V trimmed by 0 bases and J by 4 bases, 7 bases remained unmatched. CDR3 length: 17 amino acids. In germline, CDR1 is SGDLS, CDR2 YYNGEE. The DNA of the CDR3 is TGTGCCAGCAGCGTAGGTTCTAGCGGGAGTGGGTACAATGAGCAGTTCTTC. Translated, it gives CASSVGSSGSGYNEQFF.

V usage is TRBV6-1 and J usage is TRBJ1-6; tentatively, D is TRBD1 (5 bases). CDR1 is MNHNS, CDR2 SASEGT, per germline. This CDR3 is 15 amino acids long. V was clipped by 3 bases and J by 3 bases, with 9 bases between them. The CDR3 spells CASSELTDYNSPLHF. The CDR3 coding sequence is TGTGCCAGCAGTGAGTTGACAGACTATAATTCACCCCTCCACTTT.

V is TRBV6-6 and J is TRBJ2-5; 11 bases line up with TRBD1. The CDR3 consists of 14 residues. CDR1 MNHNY and CDR2 SVGAGI come from the germline V gene (reference sequence). Trimming removed 7 bases from V and 5 bases from J; junction bases left unmatched: 6. The CDR3 DNA follows: TGTGCCAGCAACCACGGGACAGGGGGGGAGACCCAGTACTTC. This encodes CASNHGTGGETQYF.

The chain has TRBV11-1 and TRBJ2-5; the D gene is possibly TRBD1 (8 bases). The CDR3 totals 16 residues. Germline loops: CDR1 SGHAT, CDR2 FQDESV (reference sequence). V gave up 6 bases and J gave up 2 bases, with 19 bases separating them. The CDR3: CASRQGGGQVQETQYF. For the CDR3, the DNA is TGTGCCAGCAGGCAGGGAGGGGGACAGGTACAAGAGACCCAGTACTTC.

This sequence joins TRBV5-1 and TRBJ1-2, with 10 bases that match TRBD1. This CDR3 region has 14 residues. CDR1 SGHRS and CDR2 YFSETQ come from the germline V gene. V was pared by 4 bases and J by 2 bases, with 2 bases of the junction left unmatched. DNA for the CDR3: TGCGCCAGCAGCGAGGGACAGGGGAACTATGGCTACACCTTC. Protein sequence: CASSEGQGNYGYTF.

This sequence joins TRBV6-2 or TRBV6-3 and TRBJ2-7; TRBD1 aligns across 8 bases. V gave up 5 bases and J gave up 0 bases; unmatched junction bases: 12. Germline V gives CDR1 MNHEY, CDR2 SVGEGT. There are 17 residues in the CDR3. CDR3 in amino acids: CASSTDRGLIPSYEQYF. The CDR3 nucleotides read TGTGCCAGCAGTACAGACAGGGGCCTTATTCCCTCCTACGAGCAGTACTTC.